This is a list of T cell receptor beta chains from one sample in a study of blood T cells in healthy people across ages. TCRdb redid the calling of the 5' RACE reads with MiXCR, one entry per CDR3 protein. The table records 700,000 to 1,000,000 distinct CDR3 sequences, under 45% of them present only once. Input material: blood. The origin of the receptors is a man between 60 and 75 years old in good health. Both conserved end residues are part of each CDR3. Each record gives: clone size, CDR3 length, D gene, V gene, J gene, CDR3 DNA, CDR3 protein. D genes are given only for firm matches. For some rows the clone size is stated as once, few or many, or as a class when expanded; others skip it.

many	16	TRBD1	TRBV6-5	TRBJ1-6	TGTGCCAGCAGTTCCCCCGGACAGGCCAGGAATTCACCCCTCCACTTT	CASSSPGQARNSPLHF
-	13	-	TRBV13	TRBJ2-3	TGTGCCAGCAGCCCCCAGTCCCAGGATACGCAGTATTTT	CASSPQSQDTQYF
-	17	TRBD1	TRBV6-6	TRBJ1-6	TGTGCCAGCGTTTTATATGGGACAGGGGGCAGGGGTTCACCCCTCCACTTT	CASVLYGTGGRGSPLHF
-	16	TRBD1	TRBV7-6	TRBJ1-3	TGTGCCAGCAGCTTGGGGGGACAGTCCTCTGGAAACACCATATATTTT	CASSLGGQSSGNTIYF
-	17	-	TRBV14	TRBJ2-2	TGTGCCAGCAGCCAAGCCGGACCCAGTCTGCGCACCGGGGAGCTGTTTTTT	CASSQAGPSLRTGELFF
-	18	TRBD2	TRBV5-1	TRBJ2-1	TGCGCCAGCAGCTCGGGACTAGCGGGGGGGTTGTCCTACAATGAGCAGTTCTTC	CASSSGLAGGLSYNEQFF
few	13	-	TRBV7-2	TRBJ1-2	TGTGCCAGCAGCTTAGAACGGTTCGGCGGCTACACCTTC	CASSLERFGGYTF
few	16	TRBD1	TRBV7-2	TRBJ2-7	TGTGCCAGCAGCCCTGAGGGGACAGGGGTTTTCCACGAGCAGTACTTC	CASSPEGTGVFHEQYF
-	13	-	TRBV29-1	TRBJ2-7	TGCAGCGTGTGGGACACATTATCCTACGAGCAGTACTTC	CSVWDTLSYEQYF
-	13	-	TRBV25-1	TRBJ2-7	TGTGCCAGCAGTGGTGGACTGATGTACGAGCAGTACTTC	CASSGGLMYEQYF
-	14	-	TRBV6-5	TRBJ2-1	TGTGCCAGCAGTCGGGACGTAGGGTATCATGAGCAGTTCTTC	CASSRDVGYHEQFF
-	14	TRBD1	TRBV7-7	TRBJ2-1	TGTGCCAGCAGCTTAGAGACCAGGGGGACTGAGCAGTTCTTC	CASSLETRGTEQFF
few	15	TRBD1	TRBV7-9	TRBJ2-5	TGTGCCAGCAGCAACGGACAGGGATACCAAGAGACCCAGTACTTC	CASSNGQGYQETQYF
-	15	-	TRBV20-1	TRBJ2-1	TGCAGTGCTAGAGAGGCCGGGGGGCCGGGGAATGAGCAGTTCTTC	CSAREAGGPGNEQFF
-	15	TRBD1	TRBV3-1	TRBJ1-2	TGTGCCAGCAGCAATGTATGGGACAGGGACTATGGCTACACCTTC	CASSNVWDRDYGYTF
-	13	-	TRBV6-5	TRBJ2-7	TGTGCCAGCACCAGGGACAATTCCTACGAGCAGTACTTC	CASTRDNSYEQYF
few	15	TRBD1	TRBV4-1	TRBJ2-4	TGCGCCAGCAGCCAAGAGAGACAGGGGAGCGACGTTCAGTACTTC	CASSQERQGSDVQYF
few	14	-	TRBV6-1	TRBJ2-5	TGTGCCAGCAGTGAAGCATCAAGGGGGACATGGAGGTACTTC	CASSEASRGTWRYF
-	15	TRBD1	TRBV7-3	TRBJ2-6	TGTGGCAGCAGCTCCACAGGGGCTGGGGCCAACGTCCTGACTTTC	CGSSSTGAGANVLTF
few	16	TRBD2	TRBV10-3	TRBJ2-5	TGTGCCATCAGTGAGTCGTGGAAGCGGGGGGGCGCTGAGCAGTACTTC	CAISESWKRGGAEQYF
-	17	-	TRBV3-1	TRBJ2-3	TGTGCCAGCAGCCAAGATCTTGTACCAGACGATTCAGATACGCAGTATTTT	CASSQDLVPDDSDTQYF
-	14	-	TRBV21-1	TRBJ1-1	TGTGCCAGCAGCACTCGGACGGATAACACTGAAGCTTTCTTT	CASSTRTDNTEAFF
few	12	-	TRBV29-1	TRBJ1-1	TGCAGCGTTGGCCAGGTTAACACTGAAGCTTTCTTT	CSVGQVNTEAFF
many	17	TRBD2	TRBV5-5	TRBJ2-1	TGTGCCAGCAGCTTGACCCCAGTACTAGCGAAGTCCGATGAGCAGTTCTTC	CASSLTPVLAKSDEQFF
-	13	-	TRBV7-9	TRBJ1-2	TGTACCAGCAGCTTAGAGGGGCCAGGAGGCTACACCTTC	CTSSLEGPGGYTF
-	15	TRBD1	TRBV12-3/TRBV12-4	TRBJ1-5	TGTGCCAGCAGCCCCCAAGCAGGGGGAAGGCAGCCCCAGCATTTT	CASSPQAGGRQPQHF
-	14	-	TRBV12-3/TRBV12-4	TRBJ2-3	TGTGCCAGCAGTTTTTGGGACACTACAGATACGCAGTATTTT	CASSFWDTTDTQYF
-	14	TRBD2	TRBV20-1	TRBJ2-3	TGCAGTGCTAGAGTTCTAGCGGGGCCTGATACGCAGTATTTT	CSARVLAGPDTQYF
-	13	-	TRBV6-1	TRBJ2-7	TGTGCCAGCAGTGAAGGGAATGGGGATGAGCAGTACTTC	CASSEGNGDEQYF
-	16	TRBD2	TRBV7-3	TRBJ2-2	TGTGCCAGCAGCAGACAGGGACTAGCGGGGACCGGGGAGCTGTTTTTT	CASSRQGLAGTGELFF
-	11	-	TRBV20-1	TRBJ1-2	TGCAGAACAAGTCTTAACTATGGCTACACCTTC	CRTSLNYGYTF
-	16	-	TRBV7-6	TRBJ2-6	TGTGCCAGCAGCTTTGGCGGGCACTCTGGGGCCAACGTCCTGACTTTC	CASSFGGHSGANVLTF
-	24	TRBD1	TRBV11-2	TRBJ2-1	TGTGCCAGCAGCTTAGTGTTCTTATGGGCTGGGACAGGGGGCGCAGGAAGGGGTTACAATGAGCAGTTCTTC	CASSLVFLWAGTGGAGRGYNEQFF
-	15	-	TRBV6-6	TRBJ1-6	TGTGCCAGCAGTTGGGCTATGGGGGCGTCGTCACCCCTCCACTTT	CASSWAMGASSPLHF
-	12	-	TRBV7-9	TRBJ2-1	TGTGCCAGCAGCTTAGGGAGCTCGTCGCAGTTCTTC	CASSLGSSSQFF
-	15	TRBD1	TRBV4-1	TRBJ2-7	TGCGCCAGCAGCCAGGTACAGGGGGCCAGCTACGAGCAGTACTTC	CASSQVQGASYEQYF
-	14	TRBD1	TRBV3-1	TRBJ2-7	TGTGCCAGCAGCCGACAGGGGGCTATCTACGAGCAGTACTTC	CASSRQGAIYEQYF
-	14	TRBD1	TRBV27	TRBJ2-7	TGTGCCAGCAGTTTATTTACAGGGGTAGACGAGCAGTACTTC	CASSLFTGVDEQYF
-	15	TRBD1	TRBV7-9	TRBJ1-1	TGTGCCAGCAGCTTGCCACAGGGGGCGAGAACTGAAGCTTTCTTT	CASSLPQGARTEAFF
-	16	TRBD1	TRBV6-5	TRBJ1-2	TGTGCCAGCAGTTACGGACAGGGGGGTCTTGACTATGGCTACACCTTC	CASSYGQGGLDYGYTF
-	13	-	TRBV5-6	TRBJ1-1	TGTGCCAGCAGCTTAGGGACGGGAATCGGAGCTTTCTTT	CASSLGTGIGAFF
-	13	TRBD1	TRBV6-2/TRBV6-3	TRBJ2-7	TGTGCCAGCAGCGGGACAGGGGTAGTCGAGCAGTACTTC	CASSGTGVVEQYF
-	15	-	TRBV7-9	TRBJ2-5	TGTGCCAGCAGCCTTACCGCCCCGGGGAAGGAGACCCAGTACTTC	CASSLTAPGKETQYF
few	16	TRBD2	TRBV4-1	TRBJ2-1	TGCGCCAGCAGCCAACTGACTAGCGGTGGATACAATGAGCAGTTCTTC	CASSQLTSGGYNEQFF
few	15	TRBD1	TRBV5-1	TRBJ2-7	TGCGCCAGCAGCTTGTTACAGGGGGGTGTCTACGAGCAGTACTTC	CASSLLQGGVYEQYF
few	17	TRBD2	TRBV12-5	TRBJ2-3	TGTGCTAGTGGTTTGGTGCTTTTAGCGGGGGCCGCAGATACGCAGTATTTT	CASGLVLLAGAADTQYF
few	15	-	TRBV11-1	TRBJ2-1	TGTGCCAGCAGCTTAGCGGGGGACACCTACAATGAGCAGTTCTTC	CASSLAGDTYNEQFF
-	14	-	TRBV2	TRBJ1-2	TGTGCCAGCGGGTCAGGACTTACTAACTATGGCTACACCTTC	CASGSGLTNYGYTF
-	13	-	TRBV2	TRBJ1-1	TGTGCCAGCAGTGATGGGGGAGGGACTGAAGCTTTCTTT	CASSDGGGTEAFF
few	12	-	TRBV20-1	TRBJ2-7	TGCAGTGCTCCCAGGGATGCCTACGAGCAGTACTTC	CSAPRDAYEQYF
-	17	-	TRBV4-1	TRBJ2-7	TGCGCCAGCAGCCAGCCCCCTGAACGGGGACTTGGCGACGAGCAGTACTTC	CASSQPPERGLGDEQYF
-	16	TRBD1	TRBV15	TRBJ2-7	TGTGCCACCAGCAAAGGGACAGGGGCCAGCTCCTACGAGCAGTACTTC	CATSKGTGASSYEQYF
few	15	-	TRBV5-5	TRBJ2-7	TGTGCCAGCAGCTTGGGGGCAGGGATAACCTACGAGCAGTACTTC	CASSLGAGITYEQYF
few	15	TRBD1	TRBV2	TRBJ1-2	TGTGCCAGCAGTGATGGGGGGACAGCTAACTATGGCTACACCTTC	CASSDGGTANYGYTF
-	15	TRBD1	TRBV2	TRBJ1-2	TGTGCCAGCAGGGAAGGGACAGGCCAGAACTATGGCTACACCTTC	CASREGTGQNYGYTF